This T cell receptor delta chain was profiled in a study of delta chains in infants with herpesvirus infections (dated by TCRdb to the early 2020s). Turning to the overall study: A Ugandan infant birth cohort was prospectively followed from birth to characterize gammadelta T cell responses to primary cytomegalovirus (CMV) infection. A public fetal Vdelta1/Vgamma8 gammadelta TCR clonotype was searched for in infants infected with CMV after birth. gammadelta TCRs were sequenced from PBMC obtained from under 20 CMV-infected infants (one congenitally infected) and under 10 CMV-uninfected infants for whom sufficient sample was available. By approximate age, the infant blood samples fell into groups of 1.5, 4, 8 and 12 months. Previously published Belgian fetal and cord blood gammadelta TCR data were included only for comparison and were not generated in this cohort. Here is what the overall study found, with its caveats: The public Vdelta1 clonotype appeared in 4 of 18 CMV-infected infants: three infected postnatally before 120 days of age, plus the congenitally infected infant. Within Vdelta1 cells, the frequency of the public clonotype appeared to be inversely correlated with age at infection and to decay rapidly, seemingly not persisting past roughly two months. Presence of the public clonotype at levels below the detection limit might still occur in CMV-uninfected infants. Limitations noted by the authors included a small sample size and a lack of race- or environment-matched controls, because nearly all Ugandans acquire CMV before adulthood. The public clonotype was found only at the first time point after infection and was absent in uninfected infants and in those infected after 120 days.

CDR1 and CDR2, per the germline V gene, are TSWWSYY and QGS. The germline ends are 11 bases apart after V is trimmed by 4 bases and J by 11 bases. From the cysteine through the phenylalanine, the CDR3 covers 12 amino acids. The CDR3 DNA has 36 bases and is translated from base 1. Libraries were prepared through RT-PCR. PBMC RNA was reverse transcribed with SuperScript II using gamma-chain- and delta-chain-specific primers to generate TCR cDNA. cDNA was purified with AMPure XP beads, amplified, and indexed with Illumina adapters using the Nextera XT Index Kit. Sequencing of gammadelta TCR libraries was carried out on an Illumina MiSeq using a V2 300-cycle kit. The authors processed their data as follows. Using MiXCR v2.1.12, CDR3 sequences were assembled, and reads were mapped onto D, J and V genes obtained from GenBank. VDJtools v1.2.1 was used to perform repertoire analyses of the CDR3 clonotypes. TCRdb reanalyzed the public reads with the CATT caller, and identical DNA sequences were merged afterwards. TCRdb's processing, not the authors' own work, is the source of the V and J calls. The sample has around 740 delta-chain clones on record, 10% to 15% of them singletons. In total, the top ten clones hold roughly 23% of the sample.

For this clone: Which antigen it targets is not known. A read error is possible here, since a much larger clone lies one base away. Other DNA sequences from this sample encode an identical CDR3 as well.

Pregnant women getting prenatal care were recruited in Kampala, Uganda, and their infants were enrolled; maternal HIV status had to be documented. Home visits to families took place weekly, and collection of infant clinical information, oral swabs and peripheral blood began at 6 weeks of age and was repeated every 4 months after that. After blood was collected in heparin tubes, PBMC were isolated using Ficoll-Paque density gradient centrifugation and then cryopreserved. Sample: peripheral blood, taken at time point 2 of longitudinal follow-up. Recombination joined TRDV1 with TRDJ2; tentative D gene TRDD2, with 5 bases matching. The source of this sequence is a human donor who was a Ugandan infant, either HIV-exposed or HIV-unexposed (not recorded which). The CDR3: CALGGFRSQLFF. The DNA sequence is as follows: TGTGCTCTTGGGGGCTTCCGTTCGCAACTCTTCTTT.